Shown below are 25 T cell receptor beta chains from a single sample sequenced in a study of PD-1 blockade in classical Hodgkin lymphoma. The repertoire was sequenced with immunoSEQ multiplex PCR; TCRdb's copy has only in-frame clones and lacks some. Of roughly 13,000 clones detected, around 86% appear once; the ten largest clones hold approximately 25%. Following autologous stem cell transplantation, relapse occurred in every patient, and exposure to brentuximab vedotin varied. This specimen consisted of peripheral blood mononuclear cells (PBMCs), obtained at baseline. The receptors come from a human donor with classical Hodgkin lymphoma.

This chain links TRBV29-1 with TRBJ1-1; no clear D. Germline assignment: CDR1 SQVTM and CDR2 ANQGSEA. V lost 8 bases, J lost 1 base, and 14 bases lay in between. This CDR3 is built from 13 residues. As DNA, the CDR3 is TGCAGCCACGTGAAGGCGACGAACACTGAAGCTTTCTTT. Protein product: CSHVKATNTEAFF.

The rearrangement uses TRBV6-6 and TRBJ1-1; D remains ambiguous. Germline values: CDR1 MNHNY, CDR2 SVGAGI (reference sequence). The CDR3 contains 14 residues. Trimming removed 0 bases at V and 1 base at J, with 6 bases between. CDR3 sequence (DNA): TGTGCCAGCAGTTACTCCGGGAAGAACACTGAAGCTTTCTTT. It specifies CASSYSGKNTEAFF.

This rearrangement joins TRBV2 to TRBJ2-3; a weak D match, TRBD2 (6 bases). V lost 1 base and J lost 0, with 8 bases in between. CDR1 is SNHLY, CDR2 FYNNEI, per germline. The CDR3 consists of 15 residues. CDR3 bases: TGTGCCAGCAGTGAAGGGCGGGGTAGCACAGATACGCAGTATTTT. It yields the protein CASSEGRGSTDTQYF.

The chain recombines TRBV19 with TRBJ1-1; D is unclear. The germline gives CDR1 LNHDA, CDR2 SQIVND (reference sequence). Trimming stripped 3 bases from V and 4 bases from J, with 9 bases between. The CDR3 is made up of 13 amino acids. CDR3 coding DNA: TGTGCCAGTAGTATCGGAGCAGGCACTGAAGCTTTCTTT. This encodes CASSIGAGTEAFF.

The genes are TRBV7-9 and TRBJ2-5; weak D call: TRBD1 (6 bases). The CDR3 spans 18 residues. Germline CDR1 reads SEHNR; CDR2 reads FQNEAQ (reference sequence). Trimming shortened V by 5 bases and J by 1 base, and 23 bases separated the two germline ends. The CDR3 sequence: CASSVLYRDIEIQETQYF. The DNA for the CDR3 is TGTGCCAGCAGCGTTCTATATCGGGACATTGAGATCCAAGAGACCCAGTACTTC. The full variable domain, rest sourced from reference TRBV7-9 and TRBJ2-5, is DTGVSQNPRHKITKRGQNVTFRCDPISEHNRLYWYRQTLGQGPEFLTYFQNEAQLEKSRLLSDRFSAERPKGSFSTLEIQRTEQGDSAMYLCASSVLYRDIEIQETQYFGPGTRLLVL.

The chain uses TRBV10-3 and TRBJ1-1; 8 bases are shared with TRBD1. The CDR3 runs to 14 residues. V shed 6 bases, J shed 4 bases, and the junction held 7 bases outside the gene matches. The V gene's germline CDR1 is ENHRY and CDR2 SYGVKD. CDR3 bases: TGTGCCATCAGACGGACAGGGCTTGGCACTGAAGCTTTCTTT. Translation: CAIRRTGLGTEAFF.

This sequence joins TRBV9 and TRBJ1-2; D might be TRBD1 (5 bases). This CDR3 spans 16 amino acids. Germline V gene sequence: CDR1 SGDLS, CDR2 YYNGEE. With 0 bases removed from V and 7 bases from J, the gap between germline ends came to 19 bases. In nucleotides, the CDR3 is TGTGCCAGCAGCGTAGGAGCCCTTGGGGGACCCACTGGCTACACCTTC. It translates to CASSVGALGGPTGYTF.

The chain employs TRBV11-2 and TRBJ2-1; TRBD2 might be the D (6 bases). CDR1 is SGHAT, CDR2 FQNNGV, per germline. Trimming left V 4 bases short and J 9 bases short, with 22 bases between. This CDR3 is built from 16 residues. The CDR3 spells CASSSRPGTGPGEQFF. The CDR3 DNA sequence: TGTGCCAGCAGCTCAAGACCCGGGACTGGGCCCGGTGAGCAGTTCTTC. The complete variable domain, with remaining parts taken from reference TRBV11-2 and TRBJ2-1, reads EAGVAQSPRYKIIEKRQSVAFWCNPISGHATLYWYQQILGQGPKLLIQFQNNGVVDDSQLPKDRFSAERLKGVDSTLKIQPAKLEDSAVYLCASSSRPGTGPGEQFFGPGTRLTVL.

V and J are TRBV19 and TRBJ2-1, with D possibly being TRBD2 (6 bases). The CDR3 is 18 amino acids. The V gene lost 3 bases and the J gene lost 3 bases, with 21 bases spanning the gap. The germline V gene has CDR1 LNHDA and CDR2 SQIVND (reference sequence). The chain's CDR3 is CASSISGGALADYNEQFF. DNA of the CDR3: TGTGCCAGTAGTATTTCCGGCGGGGCTTTAGCGGACTACAATGAGCAGTTCTTC.

The CDR3 protein is CASSLTGTGNTIYF. The CDR3 nucleotides are TGTGCCAGCAGTTTGACAGGGACTGGAAACACCATATATTTT. The chain is built from TRBV28 and TRBJ1-3, with 7 nucleotides matching TRBD1. Losses at the gene ends were 3 bases for V and 2 bases for J; bases not matched to a gene: 1. This CDR3 region has 14 residues. Germline CDR1 MDHEN, CDR2 SYDVKM.

The chain is built from TRBV9 and TRBJ2-7; D is uncertain. CDR1 and CDR2 (germline): SGDLS, YYNGEE. The germline V and J ends were trimmed by 4 bases and 3 bases, with 11 bases remaining between them. CDR3 length equals 13 residues. CDR3 region: CASSQDWRYEQYF. CDR3 sequence (DNA): TGTGCCAGCAGCCAAGATTGGCGCTACGAGCAGTACTTC.

The chain uses TRBV18 and TRBJ2-1, with TRBD2 matching over 11 bases. The CDR3 length is 14 residues. The germline V gene encodes CDR1 KGHSH and CDR2 LQKENI. After removal of 4 bases from V and 7 bases from J, the junction contained 3 bases not matched to a gene. CDR3 nucleotides: TGTGCCAGCTCACGAACTAGCGGGAGTAATGAGCAGTTCTTC. This codes for CASSRTSGSNEQFF.

The rearrangement links TRBV6-6 to TRBJ1-3; the D is unclear. The V and J ends lost 5 bases and 4 bases respectively, with 9 bases between them. The CDR3 runs to 13 residues. Germline lookup yields CDR1 MNHNY and CDR2 SVGAGI (reference sequence). The CDR3 DNA follows: TGTGCCAGCAGTGACGTCAGGGGAAACACCATATATTTT. Translated, it gives CASSDVRGNTIYF.

In this sample, this clone turned up once. The CDR3 coding sequence is TGTGCCAGCAGGCGACTAGCGGGTTCGGGAAATGAGCAGTTCTTC. It encodes CASRRLAGSGNEQFF. The rearrangement joins TRBV6-5 to TRBJ2-1, with 10 bases that match TRBD2. This CDR3 is 15 amino acids long. After removal of 6 bases from V and 7 bases from J, the junction contained 9 bases not matched to a gene. Germline CDR1 is MNHEY and CDR2 is SVGAGI.

V and J are TRBV28 and TRBJ1-5; 7 nucleotides agree with TRBD1. The germline gives CDR1 MDHEN, CDR2 SYDVKM. V gave up 1 base and J gave up 7 bases; unmatched junction bases: 4. This CDR3 has 14 amino acids. This CDR3 is CASSLLAGGQPQHF. CDR3 DNA sequence: TGTGCCAGCAGTTTATTGGCAGGGGGGCAGCCCCAGCATTTT.

The rearrangement links TRBV4-1 to TRBJ2-3; D is ambiguous. From germline, CDR1 is MGHRA and CDR2 YSYEKL. V lost 4 bases and J lost 2, with 19 bases in between. This CDR3 has 17 residues. The CDR3 reads CASSPSAQRGYTDTQYF. For the CDR3, the DNA is TGCGCCAGCAGCCCCAGTGCCCAGCGTGGTTACACAGATACGCAGTATTTT.

The chain links TRBV18 to TRBJ2-5; 8 bases are a match to TRBD1. Germline CDR1 KGHSH, CDR2 LQKENI. This CDR3 spans 15 amino acids. J gave up 2 bases and V 5 bases, and 7 bases lay outside the gene matches. CDR3 bases: TGTGCCAGCTCATCGACCGGGACAGGACAAGAGACCCAGTACTTC. Protein: CASSSTGTGQETQYF.

This clone turned up a few times. The chain couples TRBV28 to TRBJ2-1; D gene unclear. This CDR3 contains 14 residues. V lost 7 bases and J 4 bases, leaving 14 bases between the germline ends. CDR1 is MDHEN and CDR2 is SYDVKM in the germline V gene. The CDR3 region has the DNA TGTGCCAGCACCCAAGGGTTCCAATACAATGAGCAGTTCTTC. Residues: CASTQGFQYNEQFF.

The chain combines TRBV11-2 with TRBJ2-2; D is ambiguous. Germline V lookup: CDR1 SGHAT, CDR2 FQNNGV. The CDR3 runs to 14 residues. Trimming shortened V by 0 bases and J by 5 bases, and 7 bases separated the two germline ends. CDR3 in DNA: TGTGCCAGCAGCTTAGATATGGGGACCGGGGAGCTGTTTTTT. Translating gives CASSLDMGTGELFF.

The chain carries TRBV23-1 and TRBJ2-7; 8 nucleotides agree with TRBD2. TRBV23-1 is an ORF; its function is uncertain. With V trimmed by 0 bases and J by 6 bases, 19 bases remained unmatched. There are 19 residues in the CDR3. The CDR3 DNA is TGCGCCAGCAGTCAATCCCGGGAGACAAACGGGACTAGATTTTCCGAGCAGTACTTC. Its translation: CASSQSRETNGTRFSEQYF.

This sequence joins TRBV18 and TRBJ1-3, with unresolved D. CDR3 length: 15 residues. Germline V lookup: CDR1 KGHSH, CDR2 LQKENI. Trimming took off 3 bases at V and 0 bases at J, with 9 bases between the two ends. The CDR3 spells CASSPTALSGNTIYF. The CDR3 DNA is TGTGCCAGCTCACCTACTGCCCTCTCTGGAAACACCATATATTTT.

V usage is TRBV2 and J usage is TRBJ2-3; D remains unclear. Germline CDR1 is SNHLY and CDR2 is FYNNEI. V lost 7 bases, J lost 6 bases, and 11 bases lay in between. The length of the CDR3 is 12 residues. CDR3 residues: CASTPGLDTQYF. The CDR3 DNA follows: TGTGCCAGCACCCCCGGTTTGGATACGCAGTATTTT.

The CDR3 region has the DNA TGTGCCAGCAGCTTGGAGGCAGGGAACACTGAAGCTTTCTTT. This encodes CASSLEAGNTEAFF. V and J are TRBV5-6 and TRBJ1-1; D gene ambiguous. CDR1 and CDR2 from the germline V gene are SGHDT and YYEEEE. V was pared by 0 bases and J by 1 base, with 7 bases between. The CDR3 is 14 amino acids.

The rearrangement uses TRBV5-5 and TRBJ1-5; a possible D gene is TRBD1 (6 bases). Trimming removed 1 base from V and 4 bases from J, with 12 bases in between. CDR1 SGHKS and CDR2 YYEKEE come from the germline V gene (reference sequence). The CDR3 consists of 15 residues. In DNA form, the CDR3 reads TGTGCCAGCAGCTTGTCGGGGGCAAAGAATCAGCCCCAGCATTTT. Encoded protein: CASSLSGAKNQPQHF.

This clone was observed a handful of times. The genes are TRBV28 and TRBJ1-1; D remains ambiguous. This CDR3 is built from 14 residues. V lost 8 bases and J 0 bases, leaving 13 bases between the germline ends. Per the germline V gene, CDR1 is MDHEN and CDR2 is SYDVKM. CDR3 in DNA: TGTGCCAGCGGTACCGGGCCCCTGAACACTGAAGCTTTCTTT. The encoded protein is CASGTGPLNTEAFF.